A few counts support the clone carrying this T cell receptor (beta chain). CDR3 length equals 17 residues. CDR1 and CDR2 from the germline V gene are SEHNR and FQNEAQ (reference sequence). Next came a second PCR, run for 7 to 11 cycles, which used a sample-barcoded 5' primer along with a J-beta primer mix. Each cDNA molecule, via a template-switch adaptor with 12 random nucleotides, was tagged. TCRdb re-analysed the 5' RACE reads in MiXCR, keeping a single row per CDR3 protein. This table has approximately 780,000 distinct CDR3 sequences, 20% to 30% appearing once. This entry comes from a study of blood T cells in healthy people across ages. These sequences were also reported in another study, on T cells of mothers and their children. That paper states: Sequencing returned over 10 million TCR beta CDR3 reads per mother and around 3 million per child.

The sequence derives from a boy aged 5-17 years in good health. Sequencing input: blood. V and J are TRBV7-9 and TRBJ2-5; 8 bases line up with TRBD1. The DNA end favors TRBJ2-7, so the J call may be wrong. CDR3 amino acids: CASSSPVGRDRSYEQYF. Here the CDR3 DNA reads TGTGCCAGCAGCTCACCTGTCGGCCGGGACAGGTCCTACGAGCAGTACTTC.